These 5 T cell receptor beta chains were all obtained from the same sample, sequenced in a study of regulatory T cells in long-lasting Graves disease. Specified time point: newly diagnosed GD, antithyroid drugs for less than 3 months. The TCR library used RNA extracted from PBMCs. According to the study, TCR beta libraries were built with iRepertoire HTBI primers and CDR3-region Arm-PCR. From the multiplex PCR reads, TCRdb called clonotypes with MiXCR, one entry per CDR3 protein. The repertoire has about 430,000 distinct CDR3 sequences, over 12% of them found once; the top ten carry about 7.8%. This same sample was also part of a study on T cells in Graves' hyperthyroidism and ophthalmopathy.

Here the sequenced sample was peripheral blood mononuclear cells (PBMCs), taken at new diagnosis, from a patient treated with antithyroid drugs. These receptors came from a woman aged 40 to 50 with Graves disease.

A word on this clonotype: Given a much more abundant clone one base away, this may be a read error. The chain has TRBV27 and TRBJ2-3; D gene uncertain. TRBJ2-1 explains the end of the DNA better; the J call may be wrong. Germline lookup yields CDR1 MNHEY and CDR2 SMNVEV (reference sequence). The CDR3 has 12 amino acids. CDR3 sequence (DNA): TGTGTCAGCAGTTACCCAGGCAATGAGCAGTTCTTC. Translating gives CVSSYPGNEQFF.

V and J are TRBV4-1 and TRBJ1-6; D is uncertain. CDR1 and CDR2 (germline): MGHRA, YSYEKL. The ends were cut back, 1 base at V and 8 bases at J, with 12 bases in the middle. The CDR3 contains 15 residues. CDR3 residues: CASSQGSDQYSPLHF. The DNA of the CDR3 is TGCGCCAGCAGCCAAGGTTCAGATCAGTATTCACCCCTCCACTTT.

This clonotype was seen repeatedly, ten times or more. J is TRBJ2-3 and V is TRBV2; D is ambiguous. CDR3 length: 12 residues. Germline V gene data show CDR1 as SNHLY and CDR2 as FYNNEI. V was cut by 6 bases and J by 4 bases, with 8 bases left in between. CDR3: CASRGYADTQYF. The CDR3 DNA is TGTGCCAGCAGGGGATACGCAGATACGCAGTATTTT.

Ten or more counts support this clonotype. The V call is TRBV19, the J call TRBJ2-7, with 10 bases lining up with TRBD2. The V gene end was trimmed by 4 bases and the J gene end by 2 bases; junction bases not matched to a gene: 20. The CDR3 contains 20 residues. CDR1 is LNHDA, CDR2 SQIVND, per germline (reference sequence). The CDR3, as DNA: TGTGCCAGTAGTACCCAGCCCGGCCCAAACAGAGCGGGAGGGACCTACGAGCAGTACTTC. This encodes CASSTQPGPNRAGGTYEQYF.

In its sample, this clonotype was seen many times. The chain links TRBV7-2 to TRBJ2-7; 14 nucleotides align to TRBD2. This CDR3 region has 18 residues. V was clipped by 2 bases and J by 4 bases; unmatched bases: 10. CDR1 is SGHTA, CDR2 FQGNSA, per germline. The CDR3 loop reads CASSLRGLAGEGWYEQYF. CDR3 coding DNA: TGTGCCAGCAGCTTAAGGGGACTAGCGGGAGAGGGCTGGTACGAGCAGTACTTC.